Detailed here is one T cell receptor beta chain. The sample belongs to a study of T cell responses to AZD1222 COVID-19 vaccine. Measured with immunoSEQ multiplex PCR; TCRdb has only the in-frame clones, and not every one. The profile covers approximately 70,000 clones, with roughly 85% appearing a single time and about 2.4% taken by the ten largest. The CDR3 has 15 amino acids. V was clipped by 2 bases and J by 1 base; unmatched bases: 2. The germline V gene encodes CDR1 SGHDN and CDR2 FVKESK. The chain couples TRBV14 to TRBJ1-1; TRBD1 agrees at 9 bases. The sample consisted of peripheral blood, taken on day 0 of AZD1222 vaccination. The clonotype was recovered from an adult in good health. CDR3 in DNA: TGTGCCAGCAGCCAACGGACAGGGGCGAACACTGAAGCTTTCTTT. Protein: CASSQRTGANTEAFF.